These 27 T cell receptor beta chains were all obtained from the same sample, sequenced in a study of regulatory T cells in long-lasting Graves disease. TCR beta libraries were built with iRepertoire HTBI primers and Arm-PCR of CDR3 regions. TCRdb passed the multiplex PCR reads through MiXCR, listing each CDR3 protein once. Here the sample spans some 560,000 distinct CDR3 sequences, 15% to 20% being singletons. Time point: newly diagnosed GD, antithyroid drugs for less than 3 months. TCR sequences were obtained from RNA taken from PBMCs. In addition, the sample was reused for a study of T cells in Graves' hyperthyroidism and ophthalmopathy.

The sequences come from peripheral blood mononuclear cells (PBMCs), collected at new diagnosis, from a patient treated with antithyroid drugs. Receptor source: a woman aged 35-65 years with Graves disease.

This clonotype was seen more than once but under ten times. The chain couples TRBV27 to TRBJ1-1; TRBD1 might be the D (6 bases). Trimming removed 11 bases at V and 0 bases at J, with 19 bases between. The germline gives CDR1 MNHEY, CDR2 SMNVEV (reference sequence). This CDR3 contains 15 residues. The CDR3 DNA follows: TGTGCCTCTCTACCCCCAGGGGTAATGAACACTGAAGCTTTCTTT. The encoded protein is CASLPPGVMNTEAFF.

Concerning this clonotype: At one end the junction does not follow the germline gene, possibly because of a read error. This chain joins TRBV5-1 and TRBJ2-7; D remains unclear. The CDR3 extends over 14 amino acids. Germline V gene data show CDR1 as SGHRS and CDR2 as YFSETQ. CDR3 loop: CASSLSGTDYEQYF. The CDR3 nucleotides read TGTGCCAGCAGCTTGTCCGGCACAGACTACGAGCAGTACTTC.

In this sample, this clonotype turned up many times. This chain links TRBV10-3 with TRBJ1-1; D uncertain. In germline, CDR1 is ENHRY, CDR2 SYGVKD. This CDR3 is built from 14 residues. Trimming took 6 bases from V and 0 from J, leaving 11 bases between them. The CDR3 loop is CAIRPTTMNTEAFF. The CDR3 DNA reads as TGTGCCATCAGACCCACCACAATGAACACTGAAGCTTTCTTT.

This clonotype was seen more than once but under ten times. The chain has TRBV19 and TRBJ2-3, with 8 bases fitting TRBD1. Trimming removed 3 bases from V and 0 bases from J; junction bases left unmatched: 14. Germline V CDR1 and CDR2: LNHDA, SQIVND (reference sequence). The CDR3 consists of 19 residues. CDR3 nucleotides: TGTGCCAGTAGTATGGCTGGTTCAGGGGGCAGAGGGAGCACAGATACGCAGTATTTT. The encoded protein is CASSMAGSGGRGSTDTQYF.

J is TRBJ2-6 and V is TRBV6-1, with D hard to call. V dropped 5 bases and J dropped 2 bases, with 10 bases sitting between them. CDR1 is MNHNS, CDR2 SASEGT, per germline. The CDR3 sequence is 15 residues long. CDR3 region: CASSLTSTGANVLTF. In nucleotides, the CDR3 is TGTGCCAGCAGTCTGACCTCGACTGGGGCCAACGTCCTGACTTTC.

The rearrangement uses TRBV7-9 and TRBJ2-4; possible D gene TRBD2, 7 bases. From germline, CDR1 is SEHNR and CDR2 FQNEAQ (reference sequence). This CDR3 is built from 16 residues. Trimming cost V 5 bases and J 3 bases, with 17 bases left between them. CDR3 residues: CASSPQGGGFKNIQYF. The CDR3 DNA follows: TGTGCCAGCAGCCCGCAGGGAGGGGGATTCAAAAACATTCAGTACTTC.

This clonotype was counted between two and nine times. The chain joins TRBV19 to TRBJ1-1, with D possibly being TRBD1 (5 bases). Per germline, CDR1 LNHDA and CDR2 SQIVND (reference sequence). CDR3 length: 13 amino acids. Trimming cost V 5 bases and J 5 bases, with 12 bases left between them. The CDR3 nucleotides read TGTGCCAGTAGTTTAGGGTGGGGGACTGAAGCTTTCTTT. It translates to CASSLGWGTEAFF.

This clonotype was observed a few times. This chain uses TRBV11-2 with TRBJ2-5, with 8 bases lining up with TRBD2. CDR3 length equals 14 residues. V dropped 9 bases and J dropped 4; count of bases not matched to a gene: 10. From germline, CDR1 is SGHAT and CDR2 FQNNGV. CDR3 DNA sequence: TGTGCCAGTGTGATGGCGGGGGGCGGAGAGACCCAGTACTTC. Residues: CASVMAGGGETQYF.

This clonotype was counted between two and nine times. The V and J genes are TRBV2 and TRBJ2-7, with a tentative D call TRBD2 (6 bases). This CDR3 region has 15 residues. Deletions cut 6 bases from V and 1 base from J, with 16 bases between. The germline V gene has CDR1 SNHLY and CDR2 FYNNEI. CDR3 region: CASSSKVAVSYEQYF. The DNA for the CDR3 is TGTGCCAGCAGCTCGAAGGTAGCGGTGTCCTACGAGCAGTACTTC.

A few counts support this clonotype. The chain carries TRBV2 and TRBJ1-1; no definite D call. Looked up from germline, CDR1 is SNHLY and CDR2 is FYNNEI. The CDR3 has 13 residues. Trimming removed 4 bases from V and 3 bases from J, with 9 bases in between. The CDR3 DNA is TGTGCCAGCAGTGTCCTACACGACACTGAAGCTTTCTTT. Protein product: CASSVLHDTEAFF.

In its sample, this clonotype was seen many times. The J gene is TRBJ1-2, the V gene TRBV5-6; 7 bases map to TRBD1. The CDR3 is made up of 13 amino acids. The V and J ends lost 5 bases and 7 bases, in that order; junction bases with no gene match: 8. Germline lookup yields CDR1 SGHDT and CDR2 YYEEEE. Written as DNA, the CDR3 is TGTGCCAGCAGGGAATACAGGGGAGGTGGCTACACCTTC. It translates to CASREYRGGGYTF. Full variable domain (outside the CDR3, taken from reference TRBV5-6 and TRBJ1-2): DAGVTQSPTHLIKTRGQQVTLRCSPKSGHDTVSWYQQALGQGPQFIFQYYEEEERQRGNFPDRFSGHQFPNYSSELNVNALLLGDSALYLCASREYRGGGYTFGSGTRLTVV.

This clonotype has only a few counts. The CDR3 spells CASSPDGVSGNTIYF. CDR3 coding DNA: TGTGCCAGCAGCCCCGACGGGGTCTCTGGAAACACCATATATTTT. The chain has TRBV5-4 and TRBJ1-3; unclear D gene. CDR1 is SGHNT and CDR2 is YYREEE in the germline V gene (reference sequence). The length of the CDR3 is 15 residues. V was cut by 4 bases and J by 0 bases, with 11 bases left in between.

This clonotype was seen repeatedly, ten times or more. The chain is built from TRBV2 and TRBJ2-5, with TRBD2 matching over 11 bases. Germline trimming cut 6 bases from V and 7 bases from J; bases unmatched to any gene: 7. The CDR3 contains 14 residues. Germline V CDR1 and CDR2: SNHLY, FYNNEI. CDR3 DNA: TGTGCCAGCAGGTCCCATACTAGCGGGGGGACCCAGTACTTC. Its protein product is CASRSHTSGGTQYF. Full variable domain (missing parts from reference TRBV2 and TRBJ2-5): EPEVTQTPSHQVTQMGQEVILRCVPISNHLYFYWYRQILGQKVEFLVSFYNNEISEKSEIFDDQFSVERPDGSNFTLKIRSTKLEDSAMYFCASRSHTSGGTQYFGPGTRLLVL.

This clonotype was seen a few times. The CDR3 DNA is TGCAGTGCTAGAGTGACAGGGCCAGGCTATGGCTACACCTTC. It specifies CSARVTGPGYGYTF. The V gene is TRBV20-1, the J gene TRBJ1-2, with TRBD1 matching 7 bases. The CDR3 sequence is 14 residues long. V lost 1 base and J lost 4; bases outside the gene matches: 6. CDR1 and CDR2 from the germline V gene are DFQATT and SNEGSKA (reference sequence).

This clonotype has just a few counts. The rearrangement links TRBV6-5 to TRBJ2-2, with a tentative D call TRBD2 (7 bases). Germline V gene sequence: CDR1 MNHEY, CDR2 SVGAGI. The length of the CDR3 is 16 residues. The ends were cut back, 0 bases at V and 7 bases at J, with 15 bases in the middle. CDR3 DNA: TGTGCCAGCAGTTACTCGTTGGGGGGGCAGAACGGGGAGCTGTTTTTT. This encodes CASSYSLGGQNGELFF.

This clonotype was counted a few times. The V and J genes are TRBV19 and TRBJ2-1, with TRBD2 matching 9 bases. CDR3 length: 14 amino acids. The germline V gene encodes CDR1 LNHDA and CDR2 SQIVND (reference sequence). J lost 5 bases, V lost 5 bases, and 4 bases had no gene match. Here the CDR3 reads CASSQTSGHNEQFF. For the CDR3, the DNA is TGTGCCAGTAGTCAGACTAGCGGCCACAATGAGCAGTTCTTC.

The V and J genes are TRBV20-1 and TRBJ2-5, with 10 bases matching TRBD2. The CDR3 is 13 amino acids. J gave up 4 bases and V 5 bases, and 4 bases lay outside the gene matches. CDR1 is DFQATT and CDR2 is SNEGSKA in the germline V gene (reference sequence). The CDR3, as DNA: TGCAGTGCTCGCTCTAGCGGGGGAGAGACCCAGTACTTC. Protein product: CSARSSGGETQYF.

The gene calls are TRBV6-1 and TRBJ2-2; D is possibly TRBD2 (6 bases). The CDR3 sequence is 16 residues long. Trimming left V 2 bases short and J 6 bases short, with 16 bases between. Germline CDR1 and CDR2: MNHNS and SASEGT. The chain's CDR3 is CASSEIGGVAAGELFF. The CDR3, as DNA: TGTGCCAGCAGTGAAATAGGCGGGGTAGCTGCCGGGGAGCTGTTTTTT.

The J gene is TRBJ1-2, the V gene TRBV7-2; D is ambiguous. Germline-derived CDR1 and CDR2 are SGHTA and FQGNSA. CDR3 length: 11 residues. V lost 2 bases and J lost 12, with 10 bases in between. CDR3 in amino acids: CASSLYVGDTF. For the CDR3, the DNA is TGTGCCAGCAGCTTATACGTTGGGGACACCTTC. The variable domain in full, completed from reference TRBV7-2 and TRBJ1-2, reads GAGVSQSPSNKVTEKGKDVELRCDPISGHTALYWYRQSLGQGLEFLIYFQGNSAPDKSGLPSDRFSAERTGGSVSTLTIQRTQQEDSAVYLCASSLYVGDTFGSGTRLTVV.

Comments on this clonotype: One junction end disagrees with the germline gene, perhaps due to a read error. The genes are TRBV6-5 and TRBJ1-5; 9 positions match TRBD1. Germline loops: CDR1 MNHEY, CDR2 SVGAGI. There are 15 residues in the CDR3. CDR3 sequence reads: CASSYSNRGLQPQRF. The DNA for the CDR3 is TGTGCCAGCAGTTACTCGAACAGGGGGCTTCAGCCCCAGCGTTTT.

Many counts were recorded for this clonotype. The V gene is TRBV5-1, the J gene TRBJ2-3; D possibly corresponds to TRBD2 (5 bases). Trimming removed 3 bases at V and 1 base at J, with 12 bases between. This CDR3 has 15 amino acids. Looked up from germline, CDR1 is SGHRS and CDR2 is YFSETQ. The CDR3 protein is CASSSRTRRTDTQYF. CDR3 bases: TGCGCCAGCAGCTCCCGGACTCGTCGCACAGATACGCAGTATTTT. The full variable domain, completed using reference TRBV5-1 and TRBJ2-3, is KAGVTQTPRYLIKTRGQQVTLSCSPISGHRSVSWYQQTPGQGLQFLFEYFSETQRNKGNFPGRFSGRQFSNSRSEMNVSTLELGDSALYLCASSSRTRRTDTQYFGPGTRLTVL.

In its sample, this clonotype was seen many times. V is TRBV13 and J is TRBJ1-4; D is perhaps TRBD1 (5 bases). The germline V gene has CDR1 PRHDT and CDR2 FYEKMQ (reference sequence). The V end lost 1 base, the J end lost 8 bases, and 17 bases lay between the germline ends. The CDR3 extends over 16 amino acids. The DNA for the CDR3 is TGTGCCAGCAGCTTAGTAGCGGGCAGGGCACCCGAAAAACTGTTTTTT. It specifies CASSLVAGRAPEKLFF.

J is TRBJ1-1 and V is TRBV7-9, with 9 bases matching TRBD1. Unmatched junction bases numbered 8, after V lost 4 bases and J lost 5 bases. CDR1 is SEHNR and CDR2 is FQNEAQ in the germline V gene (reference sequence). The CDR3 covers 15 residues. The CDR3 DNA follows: TGTGCCAGCAGCTACTTTACAGGGGGCGGTACTGAAGCTTTCTTT. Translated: CASSYFTGGGTEAFF.

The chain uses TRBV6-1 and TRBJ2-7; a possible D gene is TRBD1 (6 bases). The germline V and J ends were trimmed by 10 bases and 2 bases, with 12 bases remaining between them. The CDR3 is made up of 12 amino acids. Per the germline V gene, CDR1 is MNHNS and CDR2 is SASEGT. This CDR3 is CATAWTAYEQYF. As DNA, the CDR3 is TGTGCCACCGCGTGGACAGCCTACGAGCAGTACTTC.

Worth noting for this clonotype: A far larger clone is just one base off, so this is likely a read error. CDR3 protein: CACSRTSRLAYEQYF. Here the CDR3 DNA reads TGTGCCTGCAGTCGAACAAGCCGACTAGCCTACGAGCAGTACTTC. The V call is TRBV12-3 or TRBV12-4, the J call TRBJ2-3; weak D call: TRBD2 (6 bases). Near its end, the DNA agrees better with TRBJ2-7, so the J call may be wrong. The CDR3 runs to 15 residues.

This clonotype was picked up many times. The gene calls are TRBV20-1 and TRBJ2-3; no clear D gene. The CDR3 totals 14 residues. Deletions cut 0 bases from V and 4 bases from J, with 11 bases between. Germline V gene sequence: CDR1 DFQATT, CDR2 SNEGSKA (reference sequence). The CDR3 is CSAREGSLADTQYF. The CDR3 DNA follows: TGCAGTGCTAGAGAGGGCAGTCTGGCAGATACGCAGTATTTT.

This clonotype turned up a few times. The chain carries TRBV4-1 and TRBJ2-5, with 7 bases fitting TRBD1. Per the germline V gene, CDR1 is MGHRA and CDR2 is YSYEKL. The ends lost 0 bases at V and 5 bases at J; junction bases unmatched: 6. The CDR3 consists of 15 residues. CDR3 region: CASSQDRQGAETQYF. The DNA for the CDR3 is TGCGCCAGCAGCCAAGATCGACAGGGTGCGGAGACCCAGTACTTC.